This T cell receptor (beta chain) is from a study of cytomegalovirus exposure and HLA in healthy donors. Study-level results: A later look showed TCR association rates differing by HLA locus, highest for DRB1 and lowest for HLA-C. Most TCR beta V segments were productive about 87% or about 30% of the time in an earlier analysis. Analysis was performed later, and it showed HLA-associated TCR beta chains to be more clonally expanded than equally common others. Accounts indicate the classifier identified cytomegalovirus status with strong specificity and sensitivity.

PCR was performed using 60 Vbeta and 13 Jbeta primers. Here immunoSEQ multiplex PCR was the method, and the copy in TCRdb shows in-frame clones only, minus some. The repertoire table contains about 140,000 clones. V was shortened by 4 bases and J by 1 base, with 7 bases between the two germline ends. The CDR3 covers 12 residues. Per germline, CDR1 GTSNPN and CDR2 SVGIG (reference sequence). About this clone: What it binds is unknown.

This receptor was obtained from a male donor in good health and CMV-seronegative. The specimen was PBMCs. The chain employs TRBV30 and TRBJ1-1; D is unresolved. In DNA form, the CDR3 reads TGTGCCTGGACCCGACAGAACACTGAAGCTTTCTTT. Translating it yields CAWTRQNTEAFF.